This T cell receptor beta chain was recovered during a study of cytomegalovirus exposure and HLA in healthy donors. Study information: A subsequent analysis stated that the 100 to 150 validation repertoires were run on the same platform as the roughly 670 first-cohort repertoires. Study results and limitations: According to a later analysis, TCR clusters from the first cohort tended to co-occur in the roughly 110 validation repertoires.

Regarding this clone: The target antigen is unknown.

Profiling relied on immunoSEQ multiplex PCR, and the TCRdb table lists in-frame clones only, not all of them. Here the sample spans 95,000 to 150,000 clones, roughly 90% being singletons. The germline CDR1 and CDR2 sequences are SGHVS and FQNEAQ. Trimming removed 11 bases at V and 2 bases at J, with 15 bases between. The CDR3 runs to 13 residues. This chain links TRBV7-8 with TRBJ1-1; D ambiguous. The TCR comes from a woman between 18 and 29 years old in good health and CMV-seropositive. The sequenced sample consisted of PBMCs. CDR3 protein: CASSGEVNTEAFF. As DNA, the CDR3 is TGTGCCTCCTCCGGGGAGGTAAACACTGAAGCTTTCTTT.